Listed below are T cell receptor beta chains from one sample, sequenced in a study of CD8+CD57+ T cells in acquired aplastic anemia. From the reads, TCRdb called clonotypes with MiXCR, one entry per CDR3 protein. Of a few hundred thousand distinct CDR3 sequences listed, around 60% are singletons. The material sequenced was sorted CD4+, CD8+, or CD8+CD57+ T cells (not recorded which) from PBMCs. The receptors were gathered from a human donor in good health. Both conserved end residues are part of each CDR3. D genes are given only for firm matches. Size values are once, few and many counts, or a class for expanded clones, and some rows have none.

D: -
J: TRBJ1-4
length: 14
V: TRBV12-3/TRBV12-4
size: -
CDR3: CASSRTADPEKLFF
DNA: TGTGCCAGCAGCCGGACAGCCGATCCTGAAAAACTGTTTTTT

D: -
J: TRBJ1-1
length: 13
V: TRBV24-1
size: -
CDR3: CATSGGPGQKAFF
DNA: TGTGCCACCAGTGGGGGGCCGGGACAAAAAGCTTTCTTT

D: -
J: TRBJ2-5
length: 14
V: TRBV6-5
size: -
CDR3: CASSYEGLQETQYF
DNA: TGTGCCAGCAGTTATGAGGGGTTACAAGAGACCCAGTACTTC

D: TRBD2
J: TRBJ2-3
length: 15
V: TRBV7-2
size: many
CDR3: CASSSSGGARDTQYF
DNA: TGTGCCAGCAGCTCTAGCGGGGGGGCCAGAGATACGCAGTATTTT

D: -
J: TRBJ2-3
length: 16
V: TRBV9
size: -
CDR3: CASSTPSWGGTDTQYF
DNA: TGTGCCAGCAGCACCCCTAGCTGGGGGGGCACAGATACGCAGTATTTC

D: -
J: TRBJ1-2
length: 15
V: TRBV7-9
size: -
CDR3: CASSAQGDTNYGYTF
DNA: TGTGCCAGCAGCGCGCAAGGGGACACCAACTATGGCTACACCTTC

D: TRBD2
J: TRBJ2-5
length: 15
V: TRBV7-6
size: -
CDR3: CVSSSLAGGPETQYF
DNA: TGTGTCAGCAGCTCACTAGCGGGAGGGCCGGAGACCCAGTACTTC

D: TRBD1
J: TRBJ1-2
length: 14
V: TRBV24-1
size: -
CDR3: CATSEPTGYGGYTF
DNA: TGTGCCACCAGTGAACCGACAGGGTATGGGGGCTACACCTTC

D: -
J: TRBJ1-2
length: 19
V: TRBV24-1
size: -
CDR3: CAISDRLAEEAIANYGYTF
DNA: TGTGCCATCAGTGACCGACTCGCAGAAGAAGCCATAGCTAACTATGGCTACACCTTC

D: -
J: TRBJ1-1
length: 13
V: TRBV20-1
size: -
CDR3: CSAPNRLNTEAFF
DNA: TGCAGTGCCCCAAACAGGCTGAACACTGAAGCTTTCTTT

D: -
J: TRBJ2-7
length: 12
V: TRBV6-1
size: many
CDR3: CASSEGGFEQYF
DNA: TGTGCCAGCAGTGAAGGCGGGTTCGAGCAGTACTTC

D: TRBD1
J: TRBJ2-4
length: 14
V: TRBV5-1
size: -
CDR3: CASSLVQGSNIQYF
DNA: TGCGCCAGCAGCTTGGTACAGGGGTCGAACATTCAGTACTTC

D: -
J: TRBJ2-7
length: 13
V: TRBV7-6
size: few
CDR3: CASSPGRHDEQYF
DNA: TGTGCCAGCAGCCCTGGACGCCACGACGAGCAGTACTTC

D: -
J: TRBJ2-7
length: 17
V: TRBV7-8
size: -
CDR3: CASSLLWGLRGIYEQYF
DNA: TGTGCCAGCAGCTTACTATGGGGGCTCCGGGGTATCTACGAGCAGTACTTC

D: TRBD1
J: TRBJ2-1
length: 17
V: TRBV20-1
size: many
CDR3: CSARDSQGTSSYNEQFF
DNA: TGCAGTGCTAGAGATTCACAGGGGACGAGCTCCTACAATGAGCAGTTCTTC

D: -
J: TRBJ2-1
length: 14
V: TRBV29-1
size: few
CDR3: CSVEDSWGNDQQFF
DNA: TGCAGCGTTGAAGATTCGTGGGGAAACGACCAGCAGTTCTTC

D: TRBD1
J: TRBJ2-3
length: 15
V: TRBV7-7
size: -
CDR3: CASSLNRGQGDTQYF
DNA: TGTGCCAGCAGCTTGAACAGGGGGCAGGGAGATACGCAGTATTTT

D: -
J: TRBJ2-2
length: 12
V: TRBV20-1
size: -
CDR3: CSARSHTGELFF
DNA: TGCAGTGCTAGGAGCCACACCGGGGAGCTGTTTTTT

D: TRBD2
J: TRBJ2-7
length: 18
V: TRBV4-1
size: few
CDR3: CASSQVEGGGSTQYEQYF
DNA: TGCGCCAGCAGCCAAGTGGAAGGCGGCGGGAGCACTCAATACGAGCAGTACTTC

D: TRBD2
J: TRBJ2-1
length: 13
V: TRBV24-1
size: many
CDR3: CATSSGGYNEQFF
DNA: TGTGCCACCAGTTCGGGAGGGTACAATGAGCAGTTCTTC

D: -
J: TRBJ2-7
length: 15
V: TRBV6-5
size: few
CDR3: CASSPEAGGASEQYF
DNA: TGTGCCAGCAGCCCCGAGGCTGGGGGCGCGTCCGAGCAGTACTTC

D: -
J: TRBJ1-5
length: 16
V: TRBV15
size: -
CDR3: CATSREAATSNQPQHF
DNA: TGTGCCACCAGCAGAGAGGCAGCTACTAGCAATCAGCCCCAGCATTTT

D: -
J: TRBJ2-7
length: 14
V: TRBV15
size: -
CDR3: CATSRVGEASEQYF
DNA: TGTGCCACCAGCAGAGTCGGGGAGGCCTCCGAGCAGTACTTC

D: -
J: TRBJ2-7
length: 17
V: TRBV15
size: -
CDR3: CATSRGGGPGAHYEQYF
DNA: TGTGCCACCAGCAGAGGGGGAGGTCCAGGAGCGCACTACGAGCAGTACTTC

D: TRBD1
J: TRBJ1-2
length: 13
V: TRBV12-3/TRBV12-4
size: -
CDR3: CASSSTGGDGYTF
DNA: TGTGCCAGCAGTTCGACAGGGGGCGATGGCTACACCTTC

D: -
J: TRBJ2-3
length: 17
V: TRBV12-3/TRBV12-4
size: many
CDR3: CASSFIPGGTSTDTQYF
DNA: TGTGCCAGCAGTTTTATTCCCGGAGGGACGAGCACAGATACGCAGTATTTT

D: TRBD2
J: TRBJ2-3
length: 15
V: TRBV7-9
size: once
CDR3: CASSLSREVTDTQYF
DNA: TGTGCCAGCAGCTTAAGTCGGGAGGTCACAGATACGCAGTATTTT

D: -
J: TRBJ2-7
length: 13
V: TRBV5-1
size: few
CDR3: CASSLDSVYEQYF
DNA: TGCGCCAGCAGCTTGGACAGCGTCTACGAGCAGTACTTC

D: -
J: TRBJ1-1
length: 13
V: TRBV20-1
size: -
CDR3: CSARKGYDTEAFF
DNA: TGCAGTGCTCGAAAGGGGTACGACACTGAAGCTTTCTTT

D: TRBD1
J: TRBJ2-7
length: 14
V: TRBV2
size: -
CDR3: CASRKGQGFHEQYF
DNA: TGTGCCAGCCGTAAGGGACAGGGGTTCCACGAGCAGTACTTC

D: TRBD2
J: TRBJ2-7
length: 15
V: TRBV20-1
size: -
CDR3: CSAKGLAGRTYEQYF
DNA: TGCAGTGCTAAGGGACTAGCGGGCCGCACCTACGAGCAGTACTTC

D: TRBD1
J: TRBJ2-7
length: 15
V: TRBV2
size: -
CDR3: CASSYHGTGAYKQYF
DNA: TGTGCCAGCAGTTACCATGGGACAGGGGCCTACAAGCAGTACTTC

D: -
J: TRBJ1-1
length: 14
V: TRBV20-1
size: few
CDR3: CSARPGPMNAEAFF
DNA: TGCAGTGCTAGACCGGGACCTATGAACGCTGAAGCTTTCTTT

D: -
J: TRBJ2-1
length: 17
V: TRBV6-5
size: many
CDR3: CASSYYLDPGSYNEQFF
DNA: TGTGCCAGCAGTTACTATCTCGACCCGGGGTCCTACAATGAGCAGTTCTTC

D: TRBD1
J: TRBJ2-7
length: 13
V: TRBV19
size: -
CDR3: CASSDRTGYEQYF
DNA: TGTGCCAGTAGTGACAGGACAGGCTACGAGCAGTACTTC

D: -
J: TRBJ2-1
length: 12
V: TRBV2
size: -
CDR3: CASSARYNEQFF
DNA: TGTGCCAGCAGTGCCAGGTACAATGAGCAGTTCTTC

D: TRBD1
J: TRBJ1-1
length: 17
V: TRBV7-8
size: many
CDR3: CASSVQGGSMKNTEAFF
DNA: TGTGCCAGCAGCGTACAGGGGGGAAGTATGAAGAACACTGAAGCTTTCTTT

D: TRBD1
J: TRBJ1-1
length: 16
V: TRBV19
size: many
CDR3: CASTGAGGDWNTEAFF
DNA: TGTGCCAGTACCGGGGCAGGGGGTGACTGGAACACTGAAGCTTTCTTT

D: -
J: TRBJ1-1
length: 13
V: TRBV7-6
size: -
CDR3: CASSPRQPTEAFF
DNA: TGTGCCAGCAGTCCCAGACAACCGACTGAAGCTTTCTTT

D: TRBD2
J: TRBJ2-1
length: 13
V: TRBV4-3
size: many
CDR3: CASSQGVPGRAFF
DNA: TGCGCCAGCAGCCAAGGGGTCCCCGGGAGGGCGTTCTTC

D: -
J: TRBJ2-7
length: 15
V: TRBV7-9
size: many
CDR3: CASSLARGNSYEQYF
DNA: TGTGCCAGCAGCTTAGCGCGGGGAAACTCCTACGAGCAGTACTTC

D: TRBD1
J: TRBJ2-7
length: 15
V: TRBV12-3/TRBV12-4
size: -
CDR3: CASSSQGGRQGEQYF
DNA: TGTGCCAGCAGCTCCCAAGGGGGTAGACAGGGGGAGCAGTACTTC

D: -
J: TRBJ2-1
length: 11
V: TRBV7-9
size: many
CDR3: CVIGPYNEQFF
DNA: TGTGTCATAGGGCCCTACAATGAGCAGTTCTTC

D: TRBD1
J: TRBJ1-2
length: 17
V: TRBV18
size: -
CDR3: CASSVPGTEKFHYGYTF
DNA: TGTGCCAGCTCAGTCCCCGGGACAGAAAAATTTCACTATGGCTACACCTTC

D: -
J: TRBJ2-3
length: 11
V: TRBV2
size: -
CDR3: CASSVERGQYF
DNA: TGTGCCAGCAGTGTAGAAAGAGGGCAGTATTTT